This T cell receptor beta chain was retrieved from a study of technical replicates of blood from a handful of donors. Germline V CDR1 and CDR2: SEHNR, FQNEAQ (reference sequence). The CDR3 covers 16 residues. V lost 6 bases and J 8 bases, leaving 23 bases between the germline ends. Method: immunoSEQ multiplex PCR; TCRdb's copy keeps in-frame clones and lacks some. The repertoire includes 75,000 to 90,000 clones, roughly 96% of them detected once, and 0.3% to 0.35% sits in the top ten. This clonotype originated in a human donor in good health. Input material: T cells isolated from PBMCs. The chain employs TRBV7-9 and TRBJ2-1; a possible D gene is TRBD2 (6 bases). CDR3 nucleotides: TGTGCCAGCAGGTACCCCGGGAGAGGATTTAGGGATGAGCAGTTCTTC. Protein sequence: CASRYPGRGFRDEQFF. Using reference TRBV7-9 and TRBJ2-1 for the parts outside the CDR3, the full variable domain is DTGVSQNPRHKITKRGQNVTFRCDPISEHNRLYWYRQTLGQGPEFLTYFQNEAQLEKSRLLSDRFSAERPKGSFSTLEIQRTEQGDSAMYLCASRYPGRGFRDEQFFGPGTRLTVL.